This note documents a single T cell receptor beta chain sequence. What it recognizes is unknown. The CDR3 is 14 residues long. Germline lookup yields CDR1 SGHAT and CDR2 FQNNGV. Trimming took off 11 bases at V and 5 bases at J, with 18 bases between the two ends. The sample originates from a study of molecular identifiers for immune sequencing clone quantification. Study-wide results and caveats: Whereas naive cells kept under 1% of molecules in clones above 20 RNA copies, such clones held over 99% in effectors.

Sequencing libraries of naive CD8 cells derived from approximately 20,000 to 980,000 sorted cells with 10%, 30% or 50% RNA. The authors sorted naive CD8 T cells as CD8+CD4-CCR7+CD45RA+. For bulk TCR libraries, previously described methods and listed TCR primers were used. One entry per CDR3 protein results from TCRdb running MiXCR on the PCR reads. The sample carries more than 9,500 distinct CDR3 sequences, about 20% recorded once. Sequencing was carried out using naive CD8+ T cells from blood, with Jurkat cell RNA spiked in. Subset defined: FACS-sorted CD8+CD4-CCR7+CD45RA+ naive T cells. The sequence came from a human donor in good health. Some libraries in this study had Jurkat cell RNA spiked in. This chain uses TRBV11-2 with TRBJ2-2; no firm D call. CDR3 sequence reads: CAGGFESWTGELFF. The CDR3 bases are TGTGCCGGCGGCTTCGAGTCCTGGACCGGGGAGCTGTTTTTT.